This T cell receptor beta chain was documented in a study of CD8+ T cells in alopecia areata. Extracted RNA was reverse transcribed, and the resulting cDNA served as sequencing template. Produced via immunoSEQ multiplex PCR; TCRdb's table is partial and in-frame only. The sample has some 110,000 clones; around 64% are singletons. The authors sorted CD4+ and CD8+ T cells from PBMCs. Whole-study results and caveats: In lesional scalp, particularly from alopecia totalis/universalis, clonality was higher than in normal scalp. It was less clear whether patients shared TCRs than it was in mice, possibly because of HLA. Scalp specimens additionally yield sequences from normal skin's resident alphabeta T cells.

CDR3 size: 13 residues. Germline values: CDR1 GTSNPN, CDR2 SVGIG (reference sequence). Trimming pared 1 base from V and 4 bases from J, leaving 10 bases between. Worth noting for this clone: Its antigen is not identified.

The receptor was derived from a human donor in good health. The genes are TRBV30 and TRBJ1-1, with TRBD1 as a possible D gene (5 bases). Sequenced: CD4+ T cells sorted from blood. CDR3 protein: CAWSGQRTTEAFF. The CDR3 DNA reads TGTGCCTGGAGTGGACAGAGGACCACTGAAGCTTTCTTT.